This T cell receptor (beta chain) was retrieved from a study of T cell responses to AZD1222 COVID-19 vaccine. General study points: Elevations in Spike-specific TCR breadth and depth followed administration of two AZD1222 doses.

In regard to this clone: Its target is not known.

The CDR3 loop spans 14 amino acids. CDR1 is SNHLY, CDR2 FYNNEI, per germline. V gave up 2 bases and J gave up 0 bases, with 5 bases separating them. Some clones are missing from TCRdb's copy, which holds only in-frame ones; the method was immunoSEQ multiplex PCR. Among about 110,000 clones listed, 70% to 90% were seen once. The sequence was obtained from an adult who received the AZD1222 COVID-19 vaccine. The input for sequencing was peripheral blood, taken 28 days after the second AZD1222 dose. The chain employs TRBV2 and TRBJ1-5; a weak D match, TRBD1 (5 bases). This CDR3 is CASSEQGSNQPQHF. The CDR3 bases are TGTGCCAGCAGTGAACAGGGTAGCAATCAGCCCCAGCATTTT.